The T cell receptor beta chain under discussion was sequenced for a study of T cell changes during pregnancy in multiple sclerosis. The CDR3 is 15 residues long. The V end lost 4 bases, the J end lost 4 bases, and 17 bases lay between the germline ends. Germline assignment: CDR1 MNHNS and CDR2 SASEGT. The protocol was immunoSEQ multiplex PCR, while the TCRdb copy is restricted to in-frame clones and leaves out a portion. The repertoire holds about 58,000 clones, with about 90% as singletons. This TCR was recovered from a female donor in good health, enrolled as a control in a pregnancy study. The sequencing used CD4+ T cells from peripheral blood mononuclear cells, collected after pregnancy. J is TRBJ2-7 and V is TRBV6-1, with D unclear. The CDR3 region has the DNA TGTGCCAGCAGTGGTAAACAGATTCTTGCTTACGAGCAGTACTTC. It encodes CASSGKQILAYEQYF.